The 22 T cell receptor beta chains below all came from one sample that was sequenced in a study of shared T cell receptors in the human thymus (dated by TCRdb to 2020 to 2023). Libraries were prepared through the immunoSEQ multiplex PCR assay. As stored in TCRdb, this immuneACCESS dataset retains in-frame rearrangements with V and J assigned. A fraction of the clones does not appear; measured against another copy, unresolved V genes explain less than half of the discrepancy, and the remainder lacks a known reason. This sample gives approximately 490,000 clones in total; approximately 80% of them show up just once. The ten top clones hold 0.013% of the sample. The same sample was also used in a study of human thymus T cells.

Sequenced material: thymocytes. The receptors shown here come from a boy in the first two years of life with a congenital heart defect. Donor details come from another sample of the same person, matched by shared clones.

The chain recombines TRBV7-2 with TRBJ1-4, with TRBD1 as a possible D gene (6 bases). The germline V gene encodes CDR1 SGHTA and CDR2 FQGNSA. With 5 bases removed from V and 7 bases from J, the gap between germline ends came to 11 bases. This CDR3 comprises 13 residues. Here the CDR3 DNA reads TGTGCCAGCAGCCTAACAGGGACTGAAAAACTGTTTTTT. Its protein is CASSLTGTEKLFF.

The rearrangement uses TRBV10-3 and TRBJ2-1; 8 nucleotides match TRBD2. The length of the CDR3 is 15 residues. Germline CDR1 ENHRY, CDR2 SYGVKD. With V trimmed by 2 bases and J by 6 bases, 6 bases remained unmatched. CDR3 amino acids: CAISEGGRIANEQFF. The CDR3 DNA is TGTGCCATCAGTGAGGGCGGGAGGATTGCCAATGAGCAGTTCTTC.

The chain joins TRBV11-3 to TRBJ1-1, with D unresolved. V lost 5 bases to trimming and J lost 5 bases, with 12 bases between them. This CDR3 spans 13 amino acids. Germline CDR1 reads SGHNT; CDR2 reads YENEEA. CDR3 coding DNA: TGTGCCAGCAGCCCCCCGGTGTCTACTGAAGCTTTCTTT. Protein product: CASSPPVSTEAFF. Looking up the rest from reference TRBV11-3 and TRBJ1-1 gives the full variable domain: EAGVVQSPRYKIIEKKQPVAFWCNPISGHNTLYWYLQNLGQGPELLIRYENEEAVDDSQLPKDRFSAERLKGVDSTLKIQPAELGDSAVYLCASSPPVSTEAFFGQGTRLTVV.

This clone was recorded a few times. CDR3 amino acids: CASRDGTAPNYGYTF. In DNA, the CDR3 is TGTGCCAGTAGAGACGGGACAGCTCCTAACTATGGCTACACCTTC. The V call is TRBV19, the J call TRBJ1-2, with 7 nucleotides matching TRBD1. The V and J ends lost 6 bases and 0 bases, in that order; junction bases with no gene match: 7. Germline assignment: CDR1 LNHDA and CDR2 SQIVND (reference sequence). This CDR3 contains 15 residues.

V is TRBV19 and J is TRBJ1-4, with unresolved D. Per germline, CDR1 LNHDA and CDR2 SQIVND (reference sequence). This CDR3 contains 14 residues. V was shortened by 8 bases and J by 2 bases, with 12 bases between the two germline ends. CDR3 region: CASGRGATNEKLFF. The CDR3 nucleotides read TGTGCCAGTGGAAGAGGAGCGACTAATGAAAAACTGTTTTTT.

This chain connects TRBV14 to TRBJ1-1; TRBD1 agrees at 8 bases. Germline loops: CDR1 SGHDN, CDR2 FVKESK. The CDR3 spans 16 residues. V dropped 2 bases and J dropped 2; count of bases not matched to a gene: 7. The CDR3 region is CASSQRPTGVNTEAFF. The CDR3 bases are TGTGCCAGCAGCCAACGACCGACAGGGGTTAACACTGAAGCTTTCTTT. Based on the CDR3 plus reference TRBV14 and TRBJ1-1, the full variable domain is EAGVTQFPSHSVIEKGQTVTLRCDPISGHDNLYWYRRVMGKEIKFLLHFVKESKQDESGMPNNRFLAERTGGTYSTLKVQPAELEDSGVYFCASSQRPTGVNTEAFFGQGTRLTVV.

The chain links TRBV7-2 to TRBJ2-7; 14 bases line up with TRBD2. Losses at the gene ends were 4 bases for V and 3 bases for J; bases not matched to a gene: 5. The CDR3 is 16 amino acids. CDR1 SGHTA and CDR2 FQGNSA come from the germline V gene. CDR3 protein: CASSSGTSGRSYEQYF. CDR3 sequence (DNA): TGTGCCAGCAGCTCCGGGACTAGCGGGAGAAGCTACGAGCAGTACTTC.

This chain uses TRBV11-2 with TRBJ2-1; 14 bases align to TRBD2. Per the germline V gene, CDR1 is SGHAT and CDR2 is FQNNGV. This CDR3 region has 17 residues. V lost 5 bases and J lost 6; bases outside the gene matches: 9. CDR3 in DNA: TGTGCCAGCAGCCTAGCGGGGACTAGCGGGAGACGCAATGAGCAGTTCTTC. Translated, it gives CASSLAGTSGRRNEQFF.

The chain recombines TRBV20-1 with TRBJ1-4; D not resolved. V lost 3 bases to trimming and J lost 7 bases, with 6 bases between them. Germline V CDR1 and CDR2: DFQATT, SNEGSKA (reference sequence). The CDR3 has 11 residues. Here the CDR3 DNA reads TGCAGTGCTAGGGGGAGTGAAAAACTGTTTTTT. It specifies CSARGSEKLFF.

This clone was seen only a few times. The chain joins TRBV6-1 to TRBJ1-4; D gene unclear. Trimming removed 4 bases at V and 6 bases at J, with 15 bases between. Per germline, CDR1 MNHNS and CDR2 SASEGT. This CDR3 has 15 amino acids. The CDR3 here is CASSAGQEKDEKLFF. The CDR3 coding sequence is TGTGCCAGCAGTGCCGGTCAGGAAAAGGATGAAAAACTGTTTTTT.

Turning to this clone: The sample carries other DNA sequences with the same CDR3. This chain connects TRBV19 to TRBJ1-1; D ambiguous. CDR1 and CDR2 from the germline V gene are LNHDA and SQIVND (reference sequence). The V end lost 7 bases, the J end lost 1 base, and 10 bases lay between the germline ends. The CDR3 has 13 amino acids. In DNA form, the CDR3 reads TGTGCCAGTACCCCGGGTGGGAACACTGAAGCTTTCTTT. This codes for CASTPGGNTEAFF.

The chain joins TRBV6-6 to TRBJ1-1, with TRBD1 as a possible D gene (5 bases). Germline CDR1 reads MNHNY; CDR2 reads SVGAGI (reference sequence). There are 16 residues in the CDR3. Trimming shortened V by 4 bases and J by 4 bases, and 19 bases separated the two germline ends. The CDR3 loop reads CASSSGCGGQGTEAFF. DNA for the CDR3: TGTGCCAGCAGTTCGGGGTGCGGGGGTCAGGGCACTGAAGCTTTCTTT.

The chain couples TRBV6-5 to TRBJ2-7; 11 nucleotides match TRBD1. V trimming: 5 bases; J trimming: 3 bases; junction bases outside the gene matches: 6. This CDR3 region has 15 residues. The germline gives CDR1 MNHEY, CDR2 SVGAGI. The CDR3 DNA reads as TGTGCCAGCAGTGCTTCCGGGACAGGGGGCTACGAGCAGTACTTC. The encoded protein is CASSASGTGGYEQYF.

The V gene is TRBV4-3, the J gene TRBJ1-1, with 9 bases lining up with TRBD1. Germline-derived CDR1 and CDR2 are LGHNA and YSLEER. The trim removed 1 base at V and 4 bases at J, leaving 4 bases unmatched. The CDR3 is made up of 15 amino acids. CDR3 sequence (DNA): TGCGCCAGCAGCCAAGGTGAACAGGGGGCCACTGAAGCTTTCTTT. Protein sequence: CASSQGEQGATEAFF.

This clone was picked up one time. V gene TRBV5-6 combines with J gene TRBJ2-7; no definite D call. Germline values: CDR1 SGHDT, CDR2 YYEEEE. This CDR3 comprises 13 residues. Trimming stripped 0 bases from V and 6 bases from J, with 10 bases between. CDR3 bases: TGTGCCAGCAGCTTGGGAGCGAGGTCCGAGCAGTACTTC. It yields the protein CASSLGARSEQYF.

This chain links TRBV28 with TRBJ2-1; TRBD2 matches 8 bases. Germline CDR1 reads MDHEN; CDR2 reads SYDVKM. V lost 3 bases, J lost 1 base, and 2 bases stayed unmatched. This CDR3 has 15 amino acids. CDR3: CASSLLAGSYNEQFF. The CDR3 DNA reads as TGTGCCAGCAGTTTGCTAGCGGGTTCCTACAATGAGCAGTTCTTC. The complete variable domain, with remaining parts taken from reference TRBV28 and TRBJ2-1, reads DVKVTQSSRYLVKRTGEKVFLECVQDMDHENMFWYRQDPGLGLRLIYFSYDVKMKEKGDIPEGYSVSREKKERFSLILESASTNQTSMYLCASSLLAGSYNEQFFGPGTRLTVL.

This CDR3 reads CASSLGRLYSYEQYF. Here the CDR3 DNA reads TGTGCCAGCAGCTTAGGCAGACTTTATTCGTACGAGCAGTACTTC. The rearrangement joins TRBV5-6 to TRBJ2-7; D is ambiguous. The CDR3 consists of 15 residues. Trimming shortened V by 2 bases and J by 4 bases, and 16 bases separated the two germline ends. Germline V gene sequence: CDR1 SGHDT, CDR2 YYEEEE.

This clone was counted only a few times. This CDR3 is CASSEESGTPLYGYTF. The CDR3 DNA reads TGTGCCAGCAGTGAAGAGTCCGGGACACCGCTCTATGGCTACACCTTC. The genes are TRBV6-1 and TRBJ1-2, with D perhaps TRBD1 (6 bases). CDR3 length: 16 amino acids. V lost 1 base and J 4 bases, leaving 16 bases between the germline ends. Germline CDR1 is MNHNS and CDR2 is SASEGT.

The chain combines TRBV9 with TRBJ1-2; D gene ambiguous. Germline loops: CDR1 SGDLS, CDR2 YYNGEE. The CDR3 length is 14 residues. The V end was cut by 4 bases, the J end by 3 bases, with 13 bases between. Here the CDR3 DNA reads TGTGCCAGCAGCCCTCGGAGGGCTTACTATGGCTACACCTTC. Translating it yields CASSPRRAYYGYTF.

V gene TRBV11-3 combines with J gene TRBJ2-7, with D tentatively TRBD2 (6 bases). The V end lost 5 bases, the J end lost 3 bases, and 14 bases lay between the germline ends. The CDR3 is made up of 14 amino acids. The V gene's germline CDR1 is SGHNT and CDR2 YENEEA. The CDR3 coding sequence is TGTGCCAGCAGCCTACCGGGACTGAGCTACGAGCAGTACTTC. Translating it yields CASSLPGLSYEQYF.

The rearrangement joins TRBV28 to TRBJ2-7; 8 bases fit TRBD2. This CDR3 is built from 16 residues. V shed 4 bases, J shed 2 bases, and the junction held 10 bases outside the gene matches. The germline V gene encodes CDR1 MDHEN and CDR2 SYDVKM. CDR3 coding DNA: TGTGCCAGCAGTTCGCCCGGGGGGGCCAACCCCTACGAGCAGTACTTC. Amino acids: CASSSPGGANPYEQYF. The full variable domain, completed using reference TRBV28 and TRBJ2-7, is DVKVTQSSRYLVKRTGEKVFLECVQDMDHENMFWYRQDPGLGLRLIYFSYDVKMKEKGDIPEGYSVSREKKERFSLILESASTNQTSMYLCASSSPGGANPYEQYFGPGTRLTVT.

A single count supports this clone. The chain combines TRBV4-2 with TRBJ2-3; the D gene is possibly TRBD2 (6 bases). CDR1 and CDR2 (germline): LGHNA, YNFKEQ. The germline V and J ends were trimmed by 4 bases and 6 bases, with 26 bases remaining between them. This CDR3 is 18 amino acids long. CDR3: CASSRGREMAVGGDTQYF. CDR3 nucleotides: TGTGCCAGCAGCCGAGGCCGGGAGATGGCAGTTGGGGGTGATACGCAGTATTTT.